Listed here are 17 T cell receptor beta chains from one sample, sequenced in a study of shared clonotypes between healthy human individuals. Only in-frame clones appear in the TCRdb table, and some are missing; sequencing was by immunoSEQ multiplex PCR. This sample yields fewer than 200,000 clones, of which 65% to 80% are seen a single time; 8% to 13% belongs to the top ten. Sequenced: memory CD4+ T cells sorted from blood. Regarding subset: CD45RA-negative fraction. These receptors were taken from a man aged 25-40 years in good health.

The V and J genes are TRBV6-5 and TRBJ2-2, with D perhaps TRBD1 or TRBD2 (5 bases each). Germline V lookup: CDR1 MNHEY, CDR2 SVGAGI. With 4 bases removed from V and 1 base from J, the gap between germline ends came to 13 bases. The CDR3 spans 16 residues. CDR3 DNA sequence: TGTGCCAGCAGTTTCCGGGACCGGGTGAACACCGGGGAGCTGTTTTTT. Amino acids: CASSFRDRVNTGELFF.

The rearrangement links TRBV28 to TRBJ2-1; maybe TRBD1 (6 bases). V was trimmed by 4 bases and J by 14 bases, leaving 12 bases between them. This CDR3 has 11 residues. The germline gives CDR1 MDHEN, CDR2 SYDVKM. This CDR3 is CASSSGRDKFF. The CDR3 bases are TGTGCCAGCAGTTCGGGTAGGGACAAGTTCTTC. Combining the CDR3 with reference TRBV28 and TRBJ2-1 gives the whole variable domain DVKVTQSSRYLVKRTGEKVFLECVQDMDHENMFWYRQDPGLGLRLIYFSYDVKMKEKGDIPEGYSVSREKKERFSLILESASTNQTSMYLCASSSGRDKFFGPGTRLTVL.

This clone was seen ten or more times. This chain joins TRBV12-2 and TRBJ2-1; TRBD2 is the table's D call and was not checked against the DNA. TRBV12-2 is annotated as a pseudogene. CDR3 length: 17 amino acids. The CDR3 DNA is TGTGCAAGTCGCTATAGGGGGCGCGGGAGGGCCGCGGGTGAGCAGTTCTTC. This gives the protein CASRYRGRGRAAGEQFF.

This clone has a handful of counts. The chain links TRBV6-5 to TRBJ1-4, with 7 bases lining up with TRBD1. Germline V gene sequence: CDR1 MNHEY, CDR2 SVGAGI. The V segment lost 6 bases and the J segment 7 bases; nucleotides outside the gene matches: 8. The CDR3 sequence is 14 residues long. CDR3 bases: TGTGCCAGCAGGACGACAGGGAAAGGTGAAAAACTGTTTTTT. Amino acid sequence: CASRTTGKGEKLFF.

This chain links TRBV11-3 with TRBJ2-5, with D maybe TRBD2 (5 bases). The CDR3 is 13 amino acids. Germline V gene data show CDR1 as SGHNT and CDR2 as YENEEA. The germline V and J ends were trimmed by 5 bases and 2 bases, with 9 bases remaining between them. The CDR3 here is CASSMDSQETQYF. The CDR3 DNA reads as TGTGCCAGCAGCATGGACTCTCAAGAGACCCAGTACTTC. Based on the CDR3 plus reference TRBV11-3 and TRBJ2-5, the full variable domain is EAGVVQSPRYKIIEKKQPVAFWCNPISGHNTLYWYLQNLGQGPELLIRYENEEAVDDSQLPKDRFSAERLKGVDSTLKIQPAELGDSAVYLCASSMDSQETQYFGPGTRLLVL.

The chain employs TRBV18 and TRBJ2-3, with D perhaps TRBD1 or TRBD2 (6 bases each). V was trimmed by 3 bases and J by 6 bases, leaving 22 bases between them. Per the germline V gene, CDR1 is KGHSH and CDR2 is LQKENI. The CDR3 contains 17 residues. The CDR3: CASSPSQGVGGADTQYF. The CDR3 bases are TGTGCCAGCTCACCCTCACAGGGTGTAGGCGGGGCCGATACGCAGTATTTT.

Here the CDR3 reads CASSLVAGGRPSYEQYF. The CDR3 coding sequence is TGTGCCAGCAGCTTAGTAGCGGGAGGTAGACCTTCCTACGAGCAGTACTTC. The V call is TRBV5-5, the J call TRBJ2-7; 10 nucleotides agree with TRBD2. V lost 2 bases and J lost 1; bases outside the gene matches: 9. The CDR3 is 17 amino acids. The germline V gene has CDR1 SGHKS and CDR2 YYEKEE (reference sequence).

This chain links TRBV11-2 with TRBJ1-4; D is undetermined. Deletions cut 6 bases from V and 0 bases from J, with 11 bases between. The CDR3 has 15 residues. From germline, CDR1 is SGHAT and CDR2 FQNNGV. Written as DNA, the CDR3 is TGTGCCAGCAGACGATGGAACTCAACTAATGAAAAACTGTTTTTT. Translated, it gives CASRRWNSTNEKLFF.

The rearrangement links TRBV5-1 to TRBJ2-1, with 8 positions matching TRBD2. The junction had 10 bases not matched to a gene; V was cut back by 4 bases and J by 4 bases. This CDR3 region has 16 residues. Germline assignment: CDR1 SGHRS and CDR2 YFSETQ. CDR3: CASSPPLAGAYNEQFF. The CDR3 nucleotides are TGCGCCAGCAGCCCCCCCCTAGCGGGTGCTTACAATGAGCAGTTCTTC.

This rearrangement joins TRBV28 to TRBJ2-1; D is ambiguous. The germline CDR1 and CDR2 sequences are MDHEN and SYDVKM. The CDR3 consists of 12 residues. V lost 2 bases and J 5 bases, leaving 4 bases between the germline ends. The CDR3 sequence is CASSLDDNEQFF. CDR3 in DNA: TGTGCCAGCAGTTTAGACGACAATGAGCAGTTCTTC. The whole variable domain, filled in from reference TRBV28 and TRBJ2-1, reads DVKVTQSSRYLVKRTGEKVFLECVQDMDHENMFWYRQDPGLGLRLIYFSYDVKMKEKGDIPEGYSVSREKKERFSLILESASTNQTSMYLCASSLDDNEQFFGPGTRLTVL.

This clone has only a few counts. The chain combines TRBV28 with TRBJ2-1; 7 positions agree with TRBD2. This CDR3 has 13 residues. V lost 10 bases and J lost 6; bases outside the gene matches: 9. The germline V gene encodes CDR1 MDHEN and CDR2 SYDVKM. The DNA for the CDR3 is TGTGCCATCGCCGGCAGGGAGGGCAATGAGCAGTTCTTC. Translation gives CAIAGREGNEQFF.

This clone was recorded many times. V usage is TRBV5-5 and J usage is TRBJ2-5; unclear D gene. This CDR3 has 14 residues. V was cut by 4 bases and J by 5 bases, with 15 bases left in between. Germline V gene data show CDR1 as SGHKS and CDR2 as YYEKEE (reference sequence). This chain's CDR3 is CASSTPETGETQYF. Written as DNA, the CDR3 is TGTGCCAGCAGCACCCCCGAGACTGGCGAGACCCAGTACTTC.

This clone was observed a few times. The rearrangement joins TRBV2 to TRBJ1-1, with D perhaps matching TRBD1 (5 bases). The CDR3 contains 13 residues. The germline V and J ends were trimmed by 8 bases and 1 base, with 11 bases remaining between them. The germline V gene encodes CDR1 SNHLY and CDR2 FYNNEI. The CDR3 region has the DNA TGTGCCAGCCGATTTCAGGGGAACACTGAAGCTTTCTTT. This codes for CASRFQGNTEAFF.

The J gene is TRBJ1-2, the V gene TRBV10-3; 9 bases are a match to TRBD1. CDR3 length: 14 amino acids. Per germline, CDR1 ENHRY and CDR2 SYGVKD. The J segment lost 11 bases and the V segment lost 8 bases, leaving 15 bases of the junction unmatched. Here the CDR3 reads CAIGDRDVLPAYTF. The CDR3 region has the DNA TGTGCCATCGGGGACAGGGATGTGCTGCCGGCTTACACCTTC.

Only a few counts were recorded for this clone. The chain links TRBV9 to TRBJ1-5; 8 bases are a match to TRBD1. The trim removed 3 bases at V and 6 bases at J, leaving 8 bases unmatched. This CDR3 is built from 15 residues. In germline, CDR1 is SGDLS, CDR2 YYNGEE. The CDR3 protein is CASSDTGGPGQPQHF. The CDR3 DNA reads TGTGCCAGCAGCGACACAGGGGGTCCGGGTCAGCCCCAGCATTTT.

CDR3 DNA: TGCGCCAGCAGCTTGGAGAGCGGCTCCTACAATGAGCAGTTCTTC. Protein: CASSLESGSYNEQFF. The chain employs TRBV5-1 and TRBJ2-1, with D perhaps matching TRBD2 (5 bases). This CDR3 is 15 amino acids long. Looked up from germline, CDR1 is SGHRS and CDR2 is YFSETQ. Trimming shortened V by 0 bases and J by 0 bases, and 7 bases separated the two germline ends.

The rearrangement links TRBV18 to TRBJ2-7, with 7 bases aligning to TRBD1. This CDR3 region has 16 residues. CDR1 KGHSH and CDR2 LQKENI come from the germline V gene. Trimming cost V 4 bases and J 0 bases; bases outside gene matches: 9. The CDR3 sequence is CASSQITGARSYEQYF. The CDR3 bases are TGTGCCAGCTCACAAATCACAGGGGCCCGCTCCTACGAGCAGTACTTC.